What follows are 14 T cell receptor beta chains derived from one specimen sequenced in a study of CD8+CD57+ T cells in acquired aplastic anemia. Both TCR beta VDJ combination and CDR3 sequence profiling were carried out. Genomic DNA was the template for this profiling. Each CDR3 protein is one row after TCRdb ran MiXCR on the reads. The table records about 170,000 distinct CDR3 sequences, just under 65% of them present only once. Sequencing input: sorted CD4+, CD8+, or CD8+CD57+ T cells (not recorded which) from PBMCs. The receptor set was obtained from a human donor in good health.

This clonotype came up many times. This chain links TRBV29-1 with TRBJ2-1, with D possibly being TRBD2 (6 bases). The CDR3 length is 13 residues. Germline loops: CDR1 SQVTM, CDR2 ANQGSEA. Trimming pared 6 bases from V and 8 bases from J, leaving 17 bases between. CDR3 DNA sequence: TGCAGCGTATCGGGAGATGTTGGTTATGAGCAGTTCTTC. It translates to CSVSGDVGYEQFF.

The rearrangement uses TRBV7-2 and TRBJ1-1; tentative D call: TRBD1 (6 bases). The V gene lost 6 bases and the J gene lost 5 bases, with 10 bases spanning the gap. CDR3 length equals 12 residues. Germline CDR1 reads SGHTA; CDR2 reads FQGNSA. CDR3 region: CASSQGWTEAFF. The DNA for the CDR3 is TGTGCCAGCAGTCAGGGGTGGACTGAAGCTTTCTTT. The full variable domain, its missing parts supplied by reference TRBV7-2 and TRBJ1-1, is GAGVSQSPSNKVTEKGKDVELRCDPISGHTALYWYRQSLGQGLEFLIYFQGNSAPDKSGLPSDRFSAERTGGSVSTLTIQRTQQEDSAVYLCASSQGWTEAFFGQGTRLTVV.

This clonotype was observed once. The CDR3 loop is CASSRGNNQPQHF. The CDR3 DNA reads TGTGCCAGCAGCCGCGGCAACAATCAGCCCCAGCATTTT. The gene calls are TRBV9 and TRBJ1-5; no firm D call. The CDR3 is 13 amino acids. V was pared by 4 bases and J by 3 bases, with 8 bases between. The germline CDR1 and CDR2 sequences are SGDLS and YYNGEE.

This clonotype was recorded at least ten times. CDR3 coding DNA: TGTGCCAGCAGCCTGAAAACAATCTACGAGCAGTACTTC. This sequence encodes CASSLKTIYEQYF. The J gene is TRBJ2-7, the V gene TRBV5-8; no clear D. CDR3 length: 13 amino acids. V was trimmed by 4 bases and J by 3 bases, leaving 11 bases between them. In germline, CDR1 is SGHTS, CDR2 YDEGEE.

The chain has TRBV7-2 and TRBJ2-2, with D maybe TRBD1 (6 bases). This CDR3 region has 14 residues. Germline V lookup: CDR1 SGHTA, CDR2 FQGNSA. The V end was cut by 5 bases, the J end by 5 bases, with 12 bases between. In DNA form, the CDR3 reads TGTGCCAGCAGCCCTAGGGACACTACCGGGGAGCTGTTTTTT. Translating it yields CASSPRDTTGELFF.

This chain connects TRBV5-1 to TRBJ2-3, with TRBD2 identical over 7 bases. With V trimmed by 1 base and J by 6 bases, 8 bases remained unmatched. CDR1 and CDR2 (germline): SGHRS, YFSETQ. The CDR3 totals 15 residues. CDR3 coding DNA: TGCGCCAGCAGCTTGAGAGGCGGGGGTAGGGATACGCAGTATTTT. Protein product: CASSLRGGGRDTQYF.

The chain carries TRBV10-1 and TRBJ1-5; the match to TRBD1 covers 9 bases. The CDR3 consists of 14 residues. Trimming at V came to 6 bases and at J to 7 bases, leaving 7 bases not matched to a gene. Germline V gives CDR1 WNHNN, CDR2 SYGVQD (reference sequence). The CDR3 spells CASSTGGVGQPQHF. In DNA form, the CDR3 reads TGCGCCAGCAGCACAGGGGGCGTAGGACAGCCCCAGCATTTT.

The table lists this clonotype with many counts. The CDR3 is CASSRGYNEQFF. In DNA form, the CDR3 reads TGTGCCAGCAGTCGGGGCTACAATGAGCAGTTCTTC. J is TRBJ2-1 and V is TRBV27; tentatively, D is TRBD2 (5 bases). Trimming shortened V by 5 bases and J by 3 bases, and 5 bases separated the two germline ends. There are 12 residues in the CDR3. The V gene's germline CDR1 is MNHEY and CDR2 SMNVEV (reference sequence).

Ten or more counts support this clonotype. The CDR3 sequence: CASSGTSESEGDIQYF. The CDR3, as DNA: TGTGCCAGCAGCGGGACTAGCGAATCGGAGGGAGACATTCAGTACTTC. The chain links TRBV9 to TRBJ2-4, with TRBD2 identical over 9 bases. J lost 8 bases, V lost 3 bases, and 12 bases had no gene match. Germline lookup yields CDR1 SGDLS and CDR2 YYNGEE. The CDR3 sequence is 16 residues long.

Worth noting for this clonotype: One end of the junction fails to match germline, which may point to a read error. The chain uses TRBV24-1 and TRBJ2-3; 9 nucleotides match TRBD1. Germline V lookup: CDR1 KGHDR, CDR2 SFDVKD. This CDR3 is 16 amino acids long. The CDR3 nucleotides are TGTGCTACCAGTGAACGGACAGGGGCCGATGGGGATACGCAGTATTTT. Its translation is CATSERTGADGDTQYF.

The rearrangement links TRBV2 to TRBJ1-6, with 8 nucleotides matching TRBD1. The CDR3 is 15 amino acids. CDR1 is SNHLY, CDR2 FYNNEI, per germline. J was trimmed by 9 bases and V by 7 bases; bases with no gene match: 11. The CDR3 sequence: CASMNDRGGGSPLHF. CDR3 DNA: TGTGCCAGCATGAACGACAGGGGTGGGGGTTCACCCCTCCACTTT.

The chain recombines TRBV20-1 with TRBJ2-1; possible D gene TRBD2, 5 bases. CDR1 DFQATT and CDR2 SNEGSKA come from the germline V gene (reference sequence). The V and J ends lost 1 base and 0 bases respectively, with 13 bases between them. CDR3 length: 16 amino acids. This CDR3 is CSARAPVGSSYNEQFF. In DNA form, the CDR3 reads TGCAGTGCTAGAGCCCCGGTGGGGAGCTCCTACAATGAGCAGTTCTTC.

CDR3 in DNA: TGTGCTAGTGTTCCTTTTGATGGCAGGGGGTACGAGCAGTACTTC. Protein: CASVPFDGRGYEQYF. The chain uses TRBV12-5 and TRBJ2-7; TRBD1 aligns across 7 bases. The V gene's germline CDR1 is LGHNT and CDR2 FRNRAP. The length of the CDR3 is 15 residues. The trim removed 7 bases at V and 4 bases at J, leaving 13 bases unmatched.

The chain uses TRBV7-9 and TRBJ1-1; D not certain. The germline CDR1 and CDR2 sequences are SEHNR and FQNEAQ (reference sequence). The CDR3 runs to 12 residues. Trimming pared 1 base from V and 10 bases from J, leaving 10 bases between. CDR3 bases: TGTGCCAGCAGCTTAGTGGTACTGGGAGCTTTCTTT. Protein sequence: CASSLVVLGAFF.